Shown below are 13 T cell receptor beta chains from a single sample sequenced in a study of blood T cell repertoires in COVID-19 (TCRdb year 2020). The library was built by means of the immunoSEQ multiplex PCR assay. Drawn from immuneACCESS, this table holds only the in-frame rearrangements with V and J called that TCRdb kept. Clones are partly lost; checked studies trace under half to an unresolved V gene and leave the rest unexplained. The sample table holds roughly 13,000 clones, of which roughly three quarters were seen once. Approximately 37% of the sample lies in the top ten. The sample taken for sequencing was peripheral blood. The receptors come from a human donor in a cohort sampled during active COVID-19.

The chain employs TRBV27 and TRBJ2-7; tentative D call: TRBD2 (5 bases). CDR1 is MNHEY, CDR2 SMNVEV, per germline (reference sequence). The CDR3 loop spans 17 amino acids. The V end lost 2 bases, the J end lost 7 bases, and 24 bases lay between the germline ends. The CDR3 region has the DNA TGTGCCAGCAGTTTAACCAACATATATCCTCCGAGGAGGGAGCAGTACTTC. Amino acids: CASSLTNIYPPRREQYF.

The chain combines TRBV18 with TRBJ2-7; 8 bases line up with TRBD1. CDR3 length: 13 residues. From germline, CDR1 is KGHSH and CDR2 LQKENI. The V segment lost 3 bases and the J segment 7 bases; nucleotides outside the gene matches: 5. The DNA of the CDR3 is TGTGCCAGCTCACCTAGGACAGGGCGGGAGCAGTACTTC. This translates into CASSPRTGREQYF.

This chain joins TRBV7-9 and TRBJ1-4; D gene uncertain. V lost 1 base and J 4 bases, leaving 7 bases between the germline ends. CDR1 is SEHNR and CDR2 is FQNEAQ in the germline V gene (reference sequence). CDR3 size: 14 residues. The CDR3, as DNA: TGTGCCAGCAGCTTAGGGCAGAATAATGAAAAACTGTTTTTT. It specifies CASSLGQNNEKLFF.

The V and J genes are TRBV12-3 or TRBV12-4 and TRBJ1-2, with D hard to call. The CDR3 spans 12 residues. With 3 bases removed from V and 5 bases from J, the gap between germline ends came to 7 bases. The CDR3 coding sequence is TGTGCCAGCAGTTTGGGCCATTATGGCTACACCTTC. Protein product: CASSLGHYGYTF.

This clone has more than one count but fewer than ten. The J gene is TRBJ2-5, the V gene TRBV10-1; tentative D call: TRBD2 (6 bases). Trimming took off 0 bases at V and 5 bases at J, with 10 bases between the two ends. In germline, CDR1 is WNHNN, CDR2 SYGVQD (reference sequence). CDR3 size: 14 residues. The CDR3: CASSESASGETQYF. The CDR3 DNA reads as TGCGCCAGCAGTGAGTCGGCCAGCGGGGAGACCCAGTACTTC.

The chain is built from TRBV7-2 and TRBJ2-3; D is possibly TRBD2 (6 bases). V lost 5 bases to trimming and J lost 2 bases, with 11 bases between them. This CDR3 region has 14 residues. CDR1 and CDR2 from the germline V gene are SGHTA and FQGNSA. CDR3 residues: CASSLRESTDTQYF. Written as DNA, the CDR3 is TGTGCCAGCAGCCTCCGGGAGTCCACAGATACGCAGTATTTT.

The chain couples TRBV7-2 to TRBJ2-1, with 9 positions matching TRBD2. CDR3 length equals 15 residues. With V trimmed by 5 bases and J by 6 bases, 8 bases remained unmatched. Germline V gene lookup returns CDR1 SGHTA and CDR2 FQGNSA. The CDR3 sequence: CASSELAGLSNEQFF. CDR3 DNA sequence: TGTGCCAGCAGCGAACTAGCGGGCCTAAGCAATGAGCAGTTCTTC.

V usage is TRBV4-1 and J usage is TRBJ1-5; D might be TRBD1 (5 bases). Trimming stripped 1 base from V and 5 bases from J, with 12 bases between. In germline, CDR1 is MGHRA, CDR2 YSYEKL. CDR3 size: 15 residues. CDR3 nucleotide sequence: TGCGCCAGCAGCCAAGGAGAGCAGGGCTATCAGCCCCAGCATTTT. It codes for CASSQGEQGYQPQHF.

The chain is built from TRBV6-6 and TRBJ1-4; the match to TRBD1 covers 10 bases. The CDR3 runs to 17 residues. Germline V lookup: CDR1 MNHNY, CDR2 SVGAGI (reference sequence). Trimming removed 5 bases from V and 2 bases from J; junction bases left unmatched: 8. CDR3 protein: CASSHPGTGVTNEKLFF. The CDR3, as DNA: TGTGCCAGCAGTCATCCCGGGACAGGGGTGACTAATGAAAAACTGTTTTTT.

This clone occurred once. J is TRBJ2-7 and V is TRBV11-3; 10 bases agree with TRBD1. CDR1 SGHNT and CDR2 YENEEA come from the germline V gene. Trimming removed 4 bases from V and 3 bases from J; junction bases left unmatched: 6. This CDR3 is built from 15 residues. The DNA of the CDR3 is TGTGCCAGCAGCTCAAACCGGGACAGGGGCTACGAGCAGTACTTC. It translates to CASSSNRDRGYEQYF. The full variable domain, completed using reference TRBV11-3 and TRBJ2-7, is EAGVVQSPRYKIIEKKQPVAFWCNPISGHNTLYWYLQNLGQGPELLIRYENEEAVDDSQLPKDRFSAERLKGVDSTLKIQPAELGDSAVYLCASSSNRDRGYEQYFGPGTRLTVT.

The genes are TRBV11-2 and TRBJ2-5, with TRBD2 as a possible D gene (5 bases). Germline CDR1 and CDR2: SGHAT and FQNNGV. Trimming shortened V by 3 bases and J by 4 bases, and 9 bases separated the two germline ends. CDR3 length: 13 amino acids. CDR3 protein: CASSFGLPETQYF. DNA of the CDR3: TGTGCCAGCAGCTTTGGACTCCCAGAGACCCAGTACTTC.

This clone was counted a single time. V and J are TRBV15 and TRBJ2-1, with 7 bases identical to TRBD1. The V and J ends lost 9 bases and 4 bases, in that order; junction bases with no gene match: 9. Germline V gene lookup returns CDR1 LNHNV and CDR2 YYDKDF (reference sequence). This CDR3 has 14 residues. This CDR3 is CATKTGATYNEQFF. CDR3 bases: TGTGCCACTAAAACAGGGGCAACATACAATGAGCAGTTCTTC.

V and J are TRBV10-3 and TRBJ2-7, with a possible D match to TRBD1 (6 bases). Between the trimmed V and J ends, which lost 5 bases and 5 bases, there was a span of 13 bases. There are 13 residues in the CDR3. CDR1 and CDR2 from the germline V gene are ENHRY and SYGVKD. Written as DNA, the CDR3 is TGTGCCATCAGTAAGCAGGGGTCCCACGAGCAGTACTTC. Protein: CAISKQGSHEQYF.